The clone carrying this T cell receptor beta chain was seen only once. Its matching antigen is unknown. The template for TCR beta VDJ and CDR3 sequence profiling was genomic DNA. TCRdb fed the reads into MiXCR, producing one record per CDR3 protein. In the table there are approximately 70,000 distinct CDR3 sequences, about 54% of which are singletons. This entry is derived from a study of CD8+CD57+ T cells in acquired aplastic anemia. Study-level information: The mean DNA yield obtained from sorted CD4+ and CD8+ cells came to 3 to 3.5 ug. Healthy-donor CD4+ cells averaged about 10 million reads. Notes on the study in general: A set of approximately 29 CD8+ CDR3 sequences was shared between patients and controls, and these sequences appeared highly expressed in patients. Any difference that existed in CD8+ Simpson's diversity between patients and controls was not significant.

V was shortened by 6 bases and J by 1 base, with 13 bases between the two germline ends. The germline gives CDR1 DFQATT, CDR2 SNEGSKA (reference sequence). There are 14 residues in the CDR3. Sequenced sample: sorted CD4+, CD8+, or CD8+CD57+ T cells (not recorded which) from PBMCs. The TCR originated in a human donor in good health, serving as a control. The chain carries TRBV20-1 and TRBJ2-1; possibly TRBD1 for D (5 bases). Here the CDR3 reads CSAASGQSYNEQFF. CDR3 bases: TGCAGTGCGGCGTCAGGGCAGTCCTACAATGAGCAGTTCTTC.